Described below is a single TCR beta chain sequence and its context. Its antigen is not known. The TCRbeta library was prepared with unique molecular identifiers. TCRdb reprocessed the PCR reads via MiXCR and lists one record per CDR3 protein. This table holds around 230,000 distinct CDR3 sequences, about a sixth found once. This entry belongs to a study of T-cell reconstitution after alpha-beta-depleted transplantation in children. Study-wide results and limits: Surviving recipient cells, namely T cells and thymic progenitors, were the source of high day-60 TCRbeta diversity in some patients.

The germline V and J ends were trimmed by 2 bases and 5 bases, with 16 bases remaining between them. There are 16 residues in the CDR3. The germline gives CDR1 SNHLY, CDR2 FYNNEI. The chain joins TRBV2 to TRBJ2-4; maybe TRBD1 (6 bases). The sequence was collected from a male patient aged 2 to 9 who had a stem cell transplant for acute lymphoblastic leukemia, so the T cells may come from the graft donor. The sequences come from PBMCs, mostly from graft donor cells, collected 360 days after TCRalphabeta/CD19-depleted stem cell transplant. The DNA of the CDR3 is TGTGCCAGCAGTGAATGGGGGAATAAGGGGGAAAACATTCAGTACTTC. This codes for CASSEWGNKGENIQYF.